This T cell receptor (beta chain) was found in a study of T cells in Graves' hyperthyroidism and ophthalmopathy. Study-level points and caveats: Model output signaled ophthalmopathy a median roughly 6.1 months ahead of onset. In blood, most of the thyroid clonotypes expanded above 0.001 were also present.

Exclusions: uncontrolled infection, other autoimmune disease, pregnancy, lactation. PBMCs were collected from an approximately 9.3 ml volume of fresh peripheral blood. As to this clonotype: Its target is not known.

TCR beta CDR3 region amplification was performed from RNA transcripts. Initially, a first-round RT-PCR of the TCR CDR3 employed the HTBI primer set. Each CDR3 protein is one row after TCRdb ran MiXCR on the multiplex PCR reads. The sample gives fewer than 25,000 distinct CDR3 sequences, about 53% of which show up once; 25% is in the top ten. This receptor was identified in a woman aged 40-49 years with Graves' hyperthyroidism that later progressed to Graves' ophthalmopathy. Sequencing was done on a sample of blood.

This chain's CDR3 is CASSLEGLAGTGELFF. The CDR3 nucleotides read TGTGCCAGCAGCTTAGAAGGCCTAGCGGGGACCGGGGAGCTGTTTTTT. The chain has TRBV7-9 and TRBJ2-2; TRBD2 matches at 9 bases. This CDR3 is built from 16 residues. After removal of 1 base from V and 5 bases from J, the junction contained 5 bases not matched to a gene. CDR1 and CDR2 (germline): SEHNR, FQNEAQ (reference sequence).